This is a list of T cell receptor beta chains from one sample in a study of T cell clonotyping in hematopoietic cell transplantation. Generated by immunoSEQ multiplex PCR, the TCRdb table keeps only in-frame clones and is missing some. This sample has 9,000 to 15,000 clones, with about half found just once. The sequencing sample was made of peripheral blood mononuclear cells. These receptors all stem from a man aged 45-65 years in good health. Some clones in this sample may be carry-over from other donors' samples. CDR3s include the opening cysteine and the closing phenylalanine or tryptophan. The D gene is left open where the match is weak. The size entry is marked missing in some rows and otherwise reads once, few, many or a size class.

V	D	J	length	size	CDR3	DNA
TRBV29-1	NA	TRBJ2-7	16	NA	CSVEDQAGTSSYEQYF	TGCAGCGTTGAAGATCAAGCAGGGACTTCTTCCTACGAGCAGTACTTC
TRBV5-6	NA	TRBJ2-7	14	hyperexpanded	CASSSEFRAYEQYF	TGTGCCAGCAGCTCGGAATTCAGGGCTTACGAGCAGTACTTC
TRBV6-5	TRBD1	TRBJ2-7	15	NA	CASASRGGLSYEQYF	TGTGCCAGCGCAAGTCGAGGGGGCCTTTCCTACGAGCAGTACTTC
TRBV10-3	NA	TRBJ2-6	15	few	CAISDLVSGANVLTF	TGTGCCATCAGTGATCTGGTCTCTGGGGCCAACGTCCTGACTTTC
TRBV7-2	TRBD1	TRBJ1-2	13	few	CASTPGQHYGYTF	TGTGCCAGCACCCCGGGACAGCACTATGGCTACACCTTC
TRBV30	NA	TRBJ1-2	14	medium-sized	CAWSGSDVIYGYTF	TGTGCCTGGAGTGGGTCGGATGTTATCTATGGCTACACCTTC
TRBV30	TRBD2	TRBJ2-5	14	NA	CAWSASGGALAQYF	TGTGCCTGGAGTGCGAGCGGGGGGGCGTTGGCCCAGTACTTC
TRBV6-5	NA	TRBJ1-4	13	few	CASSPVGGGKLFF	TGTGCCAGCAGCCCCGTGGGAGGGGGAAAACTGTTTTTT
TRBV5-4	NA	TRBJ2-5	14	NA	CASSLAGAQETQYF	TGTGCCAGCAGCTTGGCCGGGGCTCAAGAGACCCAGTACTTC
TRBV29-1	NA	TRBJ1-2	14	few	CSVRGDSLAGGYTF	TGCAGCGTTAGAGGCGACAGCTTGGCTGGAGGCTACACCTTC
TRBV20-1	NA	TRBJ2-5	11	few	CSAGEQETQYF	TGCAGTGCCGGGGAACAAGAGACCCAGTACTTC
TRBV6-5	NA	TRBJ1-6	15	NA	CASSTGGSYNSPLHF	TGTGCCAGCAGTACGGGGGGATCCTATAATTCACCCCTCCACTTT
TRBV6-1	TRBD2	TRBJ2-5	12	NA	CASRLAPETQYF	TGTGCCAGCCGACTAGCCCCCGAGACCCAGTACTTC
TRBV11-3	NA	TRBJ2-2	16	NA	CASSLEYGGRTGELFF	TGTGCCAGCAGCTTAGAGTACGGGGGCAGGACCGGGGAGCTGTTTTTT
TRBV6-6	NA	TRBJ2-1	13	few	CASSKAGNNEQFF	TGTGCCAGCAGTAAGGCGGGAAACAATGAGCAGTTCTTC
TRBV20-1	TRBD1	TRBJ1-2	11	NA	CSASKGQAPTF	TGCAGTGCTAGTAAGGGACAGGCCCCCACCTTC
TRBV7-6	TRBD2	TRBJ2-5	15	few	CASRPGTIPQETQYF	TGTGCCAGCAGGCCCGGGACTATCCCGCAAGAGACCCAGTACTTC
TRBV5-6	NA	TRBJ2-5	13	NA	CASSLRGEETQYF	TGTGCCAGCAGCTTGCGCGGGGAAGAGACCCAGTACTTC
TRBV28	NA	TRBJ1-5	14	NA	CASSLSGSNQPQHF	TGTGCCAGCAGTTTATCAGGGAGCAATCAGCCCCAGCATTTT
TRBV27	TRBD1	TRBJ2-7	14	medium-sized	CASRVQGANYEQYF	TGTGCCAGCAGGGTCCAGGGGGCAAACTACGAGCAGTACTTC
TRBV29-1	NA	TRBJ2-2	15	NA	CSVEAPYTATGELFF	TGCAGCGTTGAAGCTCCCTACACCGCTACCGGGGAGCTGTTTTTT
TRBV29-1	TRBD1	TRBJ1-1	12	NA	CSALSSRDRHFF	TGCAGCGCTCTGTCCAGCCGGGACAGGCACTTCTTT
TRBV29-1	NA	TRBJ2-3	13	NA	CSVSQSSTDTQYF	TGCAGCGTTTCTCAGTCAAGCACAGATACGCAGTATTTT
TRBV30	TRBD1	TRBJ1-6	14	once	CAWSVQGGNSPLHF	TGTGCCTGGAGCGTTCAGGGGGGTAATTCACCCCTCCACTTT
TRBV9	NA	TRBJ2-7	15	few	CASSVGGADHYEQYF	TGTGCCAGCAGCGTAGGAGGGGCAGACCACTACGAGCAGTACTTC
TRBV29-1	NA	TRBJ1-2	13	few	CSVEEETAYGYTF	TGCAGCGTTGAAGAGGAGACAGCCTATGGCTACACCTTC
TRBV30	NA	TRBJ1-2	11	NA	CAWSDYRVYTF	TGTGCCTGGAGTGATTATAGGGTCTACACCTTC
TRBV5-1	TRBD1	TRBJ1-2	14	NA	CASSRDSSAYGYTF	TGCGCCAGCAGCCGGGACAGCTCTGCCTATGGCTACACCTTC
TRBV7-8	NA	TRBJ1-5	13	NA	CASSLDGSQPQHF	TGTGCCAGCAGCTTAGATGGTTCGCAGCCCCAGCATTTT
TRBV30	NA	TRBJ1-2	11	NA	CAWSVAYGYTF	TGTGCCTGGAGTGTAGCCTATGGCTACACCTTC
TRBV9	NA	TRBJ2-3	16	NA	CASSNEGGAAPDTQYF	TGTGCCAGCAGCAACGAGGGGGGGGCCGCCCCAGATACGCAGTATTTT
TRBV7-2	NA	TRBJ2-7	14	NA	CASSSLGQRAEQYF	TGTGCCAGCAGCTCGCTAGGACAGAGGGCCGAGCAGTACTTC
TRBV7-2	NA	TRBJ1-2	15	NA	CASSLFSAANYGYTF	TGTGCCAGCAGCTTATTTTCAGCAGCTAACTATGGCTACACCTTC
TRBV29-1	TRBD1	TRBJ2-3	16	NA	CSVEDLKTGGTDTQYF	TGCAGCGTTGAAGATCTTAAGACAGGGGGCACAGATACGCAGTATTTT
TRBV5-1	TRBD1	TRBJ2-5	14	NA	CASSFTGAQETQYF	TGCGCCAGCAGCTTTACAGGGGCTCAAGAGACCCAGTACTTC
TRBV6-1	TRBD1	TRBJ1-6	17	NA	CASSEPGTGPYNSPLHF	TGTGCCAGCAGTGAACCCGGGACAGGGCCCTATAATTCACCCCTCCACTTT
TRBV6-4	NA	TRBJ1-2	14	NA	CASSVTPQGLGYTF	TGTGCCAGCAGTGTCACACCACAGGGTTTAGGCTACACCTTC
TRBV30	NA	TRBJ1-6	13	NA	CAWRGTPSLTLHF	TGTGCCTGGAGGGGGACACCTTCCCTGACCCTCCACTTT
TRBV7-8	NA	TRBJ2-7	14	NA	CASSSLRSRAEQYF	TGTGCCAGCAGCTCCCTCCGGTCAAGGGCCGAGCAGTACTTC
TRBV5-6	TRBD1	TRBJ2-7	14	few	CASSPTGDSYEQYF	TGTGCCAGCAGCCCGACAGGGGACTCCTACGAGCAGTACTTC
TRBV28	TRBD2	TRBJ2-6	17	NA	CASCLAGEKSGANVLTF	TGTGCCAGCTGCCTAGCGGGAGAGAAAAGTGGGGCCAACGTCCTGACTTTC
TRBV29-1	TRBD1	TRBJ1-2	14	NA	CSVEVGQAPGGYTF	TGCAGCGTTGAAGTGGGACAGGCGCCTGGTGGCTACACCTTC
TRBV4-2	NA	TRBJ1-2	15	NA	CASSQRRGGPNGYTF	TGTGCCAGCAGCCAACGACGCGGGGGGCCCAATGGCTACACCTTC
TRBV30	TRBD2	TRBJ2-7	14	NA	CAWSQGGNSYEQYF	TGTGCCTGGAGCCAGGGAGGGAACTCCTACGAGCAGTACTTC
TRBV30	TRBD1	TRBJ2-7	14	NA	CAGRSTGAVYEQYF	TGTGCCGGGCGGTCGACAGGGGCGGTCTACGAGCAGTACTTC
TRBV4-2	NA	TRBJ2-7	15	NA	CASSQGVVGSYEQYF	TGTGCCAGCAGCCAAGGTGTAGTTGGAAGCTACGAGCAGTACTTC
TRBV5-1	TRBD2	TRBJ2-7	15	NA	CASGTGTTTSYEQYF	TGCGCCAGCGGAACCGGGACTACGACCTCTTACGAGCAGTACTTC
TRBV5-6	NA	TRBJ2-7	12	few	CASSLSSAEQYF	TGTGCCAGCAGCTTGTCCTCTGCCGAGCAGTACTTC
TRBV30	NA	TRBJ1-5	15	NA	CAWSAGTAYNQPQHF	TGTGCCTGGAGTGCTGGGACTGCCTACAATCAGCCCCAGCATTTT
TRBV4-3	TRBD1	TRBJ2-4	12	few	CASSRTGGTQYF	TGCGCCAGCAGCCGAACAGGGGGGACGCAGTACTTC
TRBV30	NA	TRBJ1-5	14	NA	CAWTTQTGTQPQHF	TGTGCCTGGACGACCCAAACAGGGACCCAGCCCCAGCATTTT
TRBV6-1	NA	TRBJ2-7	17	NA	CASSEARRPPSHYEQYF	TGTGCCAGCAGTGAAGCGCGGCGACCGCCGTCTCACTACGAGCAGTACTTC
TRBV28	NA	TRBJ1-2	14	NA	CASFPGGTTYGYTF	TGTGCCAGCTTCCCCGGGGGTACGACCTATGGCTACACCTTC
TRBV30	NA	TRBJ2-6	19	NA	CAWSVPAHVADSGANVLTF	TGTGCCTGGAGTGTACCTGCGCACGTTGCAGATTCTGGGGCCAACGTCCTGACTTTC
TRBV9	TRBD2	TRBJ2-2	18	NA	CASSSRPTSGANTGELFF	TGTGCCAGCAGCTCCCGACCGACTAGCGGTGCTAACACCGGGGAGCTGTTTTTT
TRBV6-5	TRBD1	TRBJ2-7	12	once	CASSYSRGEQYF	TGTGCCAGCAGTTACTCCAGGGGGGAGCAGTACTTC